This T cell receptor (beta chain) was sequenced during a study of T-cell reconstitution after alpha-beta-depleted transplantation in children. For TCRbeta, the library was prepared with unique molecular identifiers. MiXCR was run by TCRdb on the PCR reads, yielding one entry per CDR3 protein. The sample yields 95,000 to 120,000 distinct CDR3 sequences, 6.4% seen once. V shed 4 bases and J shed 0 bases, with 8 bases lying between them. The CDR3 length is 14 residues. Germline CDR1 SGHDT, CDR2 YYEEEE. This clonotype came up a few times. No antigen is known for it. General study findings and limits: Where some patients showed high TCRbeta diversity at day 60, it came from recipient T cells and thymic progenitors that had survived.

The clonotype was recovered from a male patient aged 2 to 9 who had a stem cell transplant for acute lymphoblastic leukemia, so the T cells may come from the graft donor. This chain joins TRBV5-6 and TRBJ2-4; D gene unclear. This specimen consisted of PBMCs, mostly from graft donor cells, obtained 360 days after TCRalphabeta/CD19-depleted stem cell transplant. CDR3 amino acids: CASSPGTAKNIQYF. The CDR3 DNA follows: TGTGCCAGCAGCCCAGGAACAGCCAAAAACATTCAGTACTTC.